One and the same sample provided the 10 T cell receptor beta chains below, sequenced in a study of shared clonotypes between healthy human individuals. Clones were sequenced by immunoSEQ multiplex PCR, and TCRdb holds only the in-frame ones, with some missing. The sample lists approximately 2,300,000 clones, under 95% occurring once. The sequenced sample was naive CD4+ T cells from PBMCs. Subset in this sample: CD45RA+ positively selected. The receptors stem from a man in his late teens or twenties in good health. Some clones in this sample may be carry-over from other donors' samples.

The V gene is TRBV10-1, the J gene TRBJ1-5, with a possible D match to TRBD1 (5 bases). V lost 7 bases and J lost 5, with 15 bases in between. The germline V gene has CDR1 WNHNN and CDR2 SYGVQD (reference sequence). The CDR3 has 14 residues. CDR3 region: CASNTDVGDQPQHF. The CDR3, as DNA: TGCGCCAGCAACACAGACGTAGGGGATCAGCCCCAGCATTTT.

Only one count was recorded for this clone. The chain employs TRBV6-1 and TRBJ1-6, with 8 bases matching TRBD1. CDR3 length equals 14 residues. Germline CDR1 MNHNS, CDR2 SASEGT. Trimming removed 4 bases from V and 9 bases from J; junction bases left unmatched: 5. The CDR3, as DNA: TGTGCCAGCAGTGGACGGACAGGGAGTTCACCCCTCCACTTT. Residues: CASSGRTGSSPLHF.

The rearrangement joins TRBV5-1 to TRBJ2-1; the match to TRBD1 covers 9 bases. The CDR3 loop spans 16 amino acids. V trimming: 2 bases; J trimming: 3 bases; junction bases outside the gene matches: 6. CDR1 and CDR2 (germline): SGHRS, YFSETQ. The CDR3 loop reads CASSFIGQGFYNEQFF. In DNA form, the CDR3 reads TGCGCCAGCAGCTTTATAGGACAGGGGTTCTACAATGAGCAGTTCTTC. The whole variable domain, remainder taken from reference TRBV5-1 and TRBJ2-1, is KAGVTQTPRYLIKTRGQQVTLSCSPISGHRSVSWYQQTPGQGLQFLFEYFSETQRNKGNFPGRFSGRQFSNSRSEMNVSTLELGDSALYLCASSFIGQGFYNEQFFGPGTRLTVL.

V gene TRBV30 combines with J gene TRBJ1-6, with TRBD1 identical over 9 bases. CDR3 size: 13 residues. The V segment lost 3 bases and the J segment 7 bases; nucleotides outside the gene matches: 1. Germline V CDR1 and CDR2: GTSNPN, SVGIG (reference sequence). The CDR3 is CAWRGTGNSPLHF. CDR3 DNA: TGTGCCTGGAGGGGGACAGGGAATTCACCCCTCCACTTT. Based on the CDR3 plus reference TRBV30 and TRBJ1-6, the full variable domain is SQTIHQWPATLVQPVGSPLSLECTVEGTSNPNLYWYRQAAGRGLQLLFYSVGIGQISSEVPQNLSASRPQDRQFILSSKKLLLSDSGFYLCAWRGTGNSPLHFGNGTRLTVT.

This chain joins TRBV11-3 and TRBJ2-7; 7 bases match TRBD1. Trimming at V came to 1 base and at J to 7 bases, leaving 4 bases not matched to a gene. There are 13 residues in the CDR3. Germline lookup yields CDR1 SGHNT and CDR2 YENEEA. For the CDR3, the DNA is TGTGCCAGCAGCTTAGTACCGGGACAGGAGCAGTACTTC. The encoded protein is CASSLVPGQEQYF.

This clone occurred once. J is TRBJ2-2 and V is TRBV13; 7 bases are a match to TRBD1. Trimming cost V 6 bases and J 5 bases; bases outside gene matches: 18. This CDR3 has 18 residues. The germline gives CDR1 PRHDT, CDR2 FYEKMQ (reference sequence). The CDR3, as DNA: TGTGCCAGCAGATCTAATCCGGGACAGACTTTTCGAACCGGGGAGCTGTTTTTT. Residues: CASRSNPGQTFRTGELFF.

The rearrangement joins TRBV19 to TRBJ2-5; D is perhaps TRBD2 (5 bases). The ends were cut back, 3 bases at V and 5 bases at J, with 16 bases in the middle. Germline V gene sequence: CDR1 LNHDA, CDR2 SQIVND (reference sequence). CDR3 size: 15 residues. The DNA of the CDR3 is TGTGCCAGTAGTATCTGGGGAGCCTCGGGGGAGACCCAGTACTTC. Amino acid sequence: CASSIWGASGETQYF.

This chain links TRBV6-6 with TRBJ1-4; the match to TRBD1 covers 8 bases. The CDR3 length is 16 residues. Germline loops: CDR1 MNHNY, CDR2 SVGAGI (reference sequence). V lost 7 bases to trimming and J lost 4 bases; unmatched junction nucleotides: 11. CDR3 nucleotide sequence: TGTGCCAGCACGATATCCAGGACAGGGCGTAATGAAAAACTGTTTTTT. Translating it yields CASTISRTGRNEKLFF.

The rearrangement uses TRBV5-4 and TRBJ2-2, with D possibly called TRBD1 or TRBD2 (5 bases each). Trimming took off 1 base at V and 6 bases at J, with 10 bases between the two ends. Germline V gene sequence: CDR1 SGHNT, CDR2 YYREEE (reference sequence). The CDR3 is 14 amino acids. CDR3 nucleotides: TGTGCCAGCAGCTTGTGGGGGTCGGCCGGGGAGCTGTTTTTT. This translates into CASSLWGSAGELFF.

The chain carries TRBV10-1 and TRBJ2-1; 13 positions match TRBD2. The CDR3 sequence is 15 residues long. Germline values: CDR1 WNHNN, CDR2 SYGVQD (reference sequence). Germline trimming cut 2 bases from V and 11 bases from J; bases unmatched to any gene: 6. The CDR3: CASSEPGLAGPKQFF. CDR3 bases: TGCGCCAGCAGTGAGCCGGGACTAGCGGGACCTAAGCAGTTCTTC.